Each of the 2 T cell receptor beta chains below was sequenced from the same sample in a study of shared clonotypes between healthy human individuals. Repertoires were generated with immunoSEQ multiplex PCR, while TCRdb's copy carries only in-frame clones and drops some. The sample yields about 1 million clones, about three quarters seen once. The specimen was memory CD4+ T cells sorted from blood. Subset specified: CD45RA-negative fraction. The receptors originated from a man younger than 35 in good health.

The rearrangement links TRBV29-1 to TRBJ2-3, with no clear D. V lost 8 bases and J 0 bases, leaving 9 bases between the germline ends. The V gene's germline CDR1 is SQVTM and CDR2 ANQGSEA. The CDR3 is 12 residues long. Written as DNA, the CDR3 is TGCAGCTTGTCCACTAGCACAGATACGCAGTATTTT. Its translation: CSLSTSTDTQYF.

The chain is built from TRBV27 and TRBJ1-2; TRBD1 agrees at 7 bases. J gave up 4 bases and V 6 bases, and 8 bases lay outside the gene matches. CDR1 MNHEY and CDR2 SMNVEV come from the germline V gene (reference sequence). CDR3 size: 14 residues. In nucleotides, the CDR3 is TGTGCCAGCAGACTACAGGGGAAGGGCTATGGCTACACCTTC. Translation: CASRLQGKGYGYTF.